This note documents a single TCR beta chain sequence. Its antigen is undetermined. These data are taken from a study of cytotoxic CD8 clonotypes in ibrutinib-treated CLL. Study at large: In all, more than 10 patients were relapsed/refractory, approximately 16 were treatment-naive and roughly 18 were IGHV unmutated. Specimens for response were gathered following a median about twelve months of therapy, spanning 6 to 36. The study, taken as a whole, reports: Baseline clonality exceeded age-matched healthy donors and tracked circulating CD8+ T-cell counts.

This CDR3 contains 15 residues. Germline V gene sequence: CDR1 MDHEN, CDR2 SYDVKM. V was cut by 7 bases and J by 0 bases, with 15 bases left in between. Sequencing was designed to attain a depth spanning 1 in 200,000 to 1 in 1 million T cells. Sequencing used immunoSEQ multiplex PCR; TCRdb keeps in-frame clones, though not all of them. The profile shows more than 200,000 clones, 70% of them singletons. The clonotype comes from a human donor with chronic lymphocytic leukemia. Specimen: PBMCs, collected after 24 months of ibrutinib treatment. V and J are TRBV28 and TRBJ1-2, with a possible D match to TRBD1 (5 bases). In DNA form, the CDR3 reads TGTGCCAGCAACGGGGGAGCAGAAGCTAACTATGGCTACACCTTC. It yields the protein CASNGGAEANYGYTF.